This T cell receptor beta chain was recorded in a study of T cell changes during pregnancy in multiple sclerosis. Repertoires were generated with immunoSEQ multiplex PCR, while TCRdb's copy carries only in-frame clones and drops some. In the table there are approximately 40,000 clones, around nine tenths of which are singletons. This clone was recorded once. The receptor was derived from a female donor with multiple sclerosis, enrolled in a pregnancy study. This specimen was CD4+ T cells from peripheral blood mononuclear cells, taken before pregnancy.

The CDR3 coding sequence is TGTGCCAGCTCACCGATGGGGGGAAATAGCAATCAGCCCCAGCATTTT. Translated: CASSPMGGNSNQPQHF. V usage is TRBV18 and J usage is TRBJ1-5, with a possible D match to TRBD1 (5 bases). This CDR3 region has 16 residues. CDR1 is KGHSH and CDR2 is LQKENI in the germline V gene. The V end lost 3 bases, the J end lost 0 bases, and 12 bases lay between the germline ends.